A selection of T cell receptor beta chains follows, all from one sample in a study of cytomegalovirus exposure and HLA in healthy donors. Measured with immunoSEQ multiplex PCR; TCRdb has only the in-frame clones, and not every one. The sample lists 140,000 or so clones; roughly nine tenths were seen once. Sequences were obtained from PBMCs. These receptors were collected from a man aged 18 to 29 in good health and CMV-seronegative. Each CDR3 is given with its conserved first and last residue. Where a row states a size, it is once, few, many or the class of an expanded clone; other rows omit it.

>.|16|TRBV15|TRBJ1-5
CATSRPPQDSYQPQHF
>.|13|TRBV4-1|TRBJ1-3
CASSQAGGNTIYF
>.|15|TRBV6-6|TRBJ1-2
CASSYSFTGDYGYTF
>.|14|TRBV7-9|TRBJ2-1
CASSRDRGGGEQFF
>.|17|TRBV7-2|TRBJ1-5
CASSGTVGGPNGQPQHF
>.|16|TRBV30|TRBJ2-2
CAWSISGTGGTGELFF
>.|12|TRBV5-5|TRBJ2-5
CASSGLDETQYF
>.|12|TRBV30|TRBJ1-2
CAWSLGTVGYTF
>.|14|TRBV19|TRBJ1-3
CASSIDLLGNTIYF
>once|14|TRBV6-6|TRBJ2-3
CASSLTVNTDTQYF
>.|18|TRBV5-1|TRBJ2-5
CASSLEPAVRRAQETQYF
>.|17|TRBV5-1|TRBJ1-1
CASSHILRRQEVTEAFF
>.|15|TRBV18|TRBJ1-2
CASSPKGQGAYGYTF
>.|18|TRBV29-1|TRBJ1-2
CSGRNRGSSTGNDYGYTF
>.|12|TRBV19|TRBJ1-2
CASGNREGGYTF
>.|14|TRBV5-4|TRBJ1-1
CASSEQGPTPEAFF
>few|13|TRBV5-1|TRBJ1-2
CASSLPGAEGYTF
>.|14|TRBV6-1|TRBJ2-2
CASIELAGVGELFF
>.|18|TRBV15|TRBJ2-2
CATSRGPEERGDTGELFF
>once|15|TRBV19|TRBJ1-5
CASSIDGGTGQPQHF
>.|15|TRBV5-1|TRBJ2-1
CASSLETSGYNEQFF
>.|15|TRBV5-1|TRBJ1-4
CASSFSGQGNEKLFF
>.|15|TRBV6-1|TRBJ2-5
CASSDGNRAGETQYF
>.|14|TRBV19|TRBJ1-5
CASSDTGKGQPQHF
>.|15|TRBV11-2|TRBJ1-2
CASSLSNRGGYGYTF
>.|14|TRBV10-2|TRBJ2-7
CASKRGQGIYEQYF
>.|14|TRBV5-1|TRBJ2-7
CASSLPGTAYEQYF
>.|16|TRBV2|TRBJ1-1
CASRARGESMNTEAFF
>.|10|TRBV28|TRBJ1-1
CASSHRDAFF
>.|15|TRBV4-1|TRBJ1-2
CASSQESQGGRGYTF
>.|14|TRBV5-1|TRBJ2-1
CASSLDVRDNEQFF
>.|15|TRBV6-1|TRBJ2-5
CASRRTGGIQETQYF
>.|21|TRBV7-3|TRBJ2-1
CASSPSRPPGLAGGVHNEQFF
>once|16|TRBV11-2|TRBJ2-1
CASSLALAGGQGEQFF
>.|16|TRBV7-9|TRBJ1-1
CASSPGEGLGNTEAFF
>.|19|TRBV14|TRBJ2-3
CASSQGLFSAGDKWNTQYF
>.|14|TRBV6-5|TRBJ1-6
CASSGAGDNSPLHF
>.|14|TRBV15|TRBJ1-2
CATSRDGAIDGYTF
>.|14|TRBV11-3|TRBJ2-1
CASSLGRGLDEQFF
>.|15|TRBV10-3|TRBJ2-1
CAISESASGSHEQFF
>once|15|TRBV29-1|TRBJ2-1
CSVEISGVSYNEQFF
>.|16|TRBV6-5|TRBJ2-1
CASSYSRAGEVNEQFF
>.|13|TRBV6-1|TRBJ1-5
CASSLRVYQPQHF
>.|15|TRBV5-1|TRBJ2-1
CASQPGSRSNNEQFF
>few|16|TRBV7-2|TRBJ2-3
CASSPQGRGITDTQYF
>.|15|TRBV7-9|TRBJ1-1
CASSFAQGANTEAFF
>few|16|TRBV15|TRBJ2-1
CATSRTRTGMSNEQFF
>few|15|TRBV27|TRBJ1-2
CASSPQGQGTLGYTF
>.|15|TRBV2|TRBJ1-4
CASLIPGNELEKLFF